This note documents a single TCR beta chain sequence. The antigen it recognizes is unknown. No base-level quality is on record; no much larger clone is a single base apart. What the treatment or condition label conveys for this sample: allogeneic hematopoietic cell transplantation with graft depleted of TCRalphabeta T cells and CD19 B cells. TCRalphabeta/CD19-depleted allogeneic hematopoietic cell grafts were given to the transplant recipients, all of whom were children. This sample is part of a study of T-cell reconstitution after alpha-beta-depleted transplantation in children (dated by TCRdb to 2016 to 2017). About the full investigation: T-cell immune reconstitution after TCRalphabeta/CD19-depleted allogeneic hematopoietic cell transplantation in children was quantitatively tracked in the study by means of TCR repertoire profiling.

Overall study outcomes, separate from this receptor: The high TCRbeta diversity at day 60 in some patients was ascribed to recipient T cells and intrathymic progenitors that had survived conditioning. Apparently early alphabetaT-cell count recovery about two months after transplant reportedly relied on only several hundred rapidly expanded clones derived from non-depleted graft cells. The frequencies of hyperexpanded clones fell over the following months, and after one year, T-cell counts and TCRbeta diversity were mostly attributed to newly produced T cells.

Libraries were prepared through PCR. This sample was sequenced with an Illumina HiSeq 2500. TCR library preparation used molecular barcoding, with unique molecular identifiers applied to normalize quantification of the TCRbeta repertoire. The public reads were quality trimmed at Q25 with fastp and then assembled into clones with MiXCR by TCRdb, keeping productive beta chains. Merged by CDR3 protein, the rows form single entries marked with the most common genes and DNA. This sample comprises about 110,000 distinct CDR3 sequences, approximately 6.4% of them detected only once. Jointly, the top ten make up roughly 25% of the sample. The receptor comes from a male patient aged 2-15 years who had a stem cell transplant for acute lymphoblastic leukemia, so the T cells may come from the graft donor. Sequenced here: PBMCs, mostly from graft donor cells, sampled 360 days after TCRalphabeta/CD19-depleted stem cell transplant.

In nucleotide form, the sequence is TGTGCCAGCAGTTTTGGGGCCTCAATGAGCGAGCAGTACTTC. It translates to CASSFGASMSEQYF. The chain joins TRBV28 to TRBJ2-7; TRBD1 is a weak D gene call, 5 bases matching. From cysteine to phenylalanine, the CDR3 is 14 amino acids long. Solely the CDR3 DNA is kept, with 42 bases framed from the first base. Looking up the germline V gene yields CDR1 MDHEN and CDR2 SYDVKM. V is reduced by 3 bases and J by 6 bases, leaving a spacing of 15 bases between them.